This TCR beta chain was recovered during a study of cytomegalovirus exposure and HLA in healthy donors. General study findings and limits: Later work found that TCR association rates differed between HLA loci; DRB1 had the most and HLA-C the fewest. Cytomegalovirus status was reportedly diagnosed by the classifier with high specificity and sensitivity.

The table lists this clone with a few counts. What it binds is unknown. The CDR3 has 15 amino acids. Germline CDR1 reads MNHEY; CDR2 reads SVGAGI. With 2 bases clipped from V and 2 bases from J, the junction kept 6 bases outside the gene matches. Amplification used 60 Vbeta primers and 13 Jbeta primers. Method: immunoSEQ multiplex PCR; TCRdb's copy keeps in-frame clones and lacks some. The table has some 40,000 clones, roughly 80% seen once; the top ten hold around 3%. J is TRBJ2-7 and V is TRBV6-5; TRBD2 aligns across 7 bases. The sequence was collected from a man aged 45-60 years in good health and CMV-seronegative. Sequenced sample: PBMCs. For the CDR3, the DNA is TGTGCCAGCAGTTACGTCCCGGGAGGTACCTACGAGCAGTACTTC. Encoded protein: CASSYVPGGTYEQYF.